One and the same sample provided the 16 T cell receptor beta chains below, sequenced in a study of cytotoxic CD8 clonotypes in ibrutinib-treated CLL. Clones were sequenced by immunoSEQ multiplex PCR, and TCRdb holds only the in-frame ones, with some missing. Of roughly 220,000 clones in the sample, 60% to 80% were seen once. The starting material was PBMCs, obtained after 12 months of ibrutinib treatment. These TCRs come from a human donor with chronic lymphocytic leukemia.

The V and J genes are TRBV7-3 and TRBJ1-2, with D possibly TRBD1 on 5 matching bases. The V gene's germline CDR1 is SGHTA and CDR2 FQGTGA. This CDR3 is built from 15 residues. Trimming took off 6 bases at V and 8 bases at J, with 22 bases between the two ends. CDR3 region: CASSSTDKASGGYTF. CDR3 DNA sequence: TGTGCCAGCAGTTCTACCGACAAGGCATCAGGGGGCTACACCTTC.

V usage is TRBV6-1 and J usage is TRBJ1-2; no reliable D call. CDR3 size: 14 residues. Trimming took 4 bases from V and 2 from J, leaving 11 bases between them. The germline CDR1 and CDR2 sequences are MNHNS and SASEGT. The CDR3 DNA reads TGTGCCAGCAGTGGCGACTTCGGCAACTATGGCTACACCTTC. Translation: CASSGDFGNYGYTF.

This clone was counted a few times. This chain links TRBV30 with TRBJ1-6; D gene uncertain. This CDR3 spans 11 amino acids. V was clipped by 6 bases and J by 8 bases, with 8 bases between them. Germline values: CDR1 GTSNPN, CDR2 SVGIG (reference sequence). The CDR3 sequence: CACWRDSPLHF. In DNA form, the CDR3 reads TGTGCCTGTTGGCGGGATTCACCCCTCCACTTT.

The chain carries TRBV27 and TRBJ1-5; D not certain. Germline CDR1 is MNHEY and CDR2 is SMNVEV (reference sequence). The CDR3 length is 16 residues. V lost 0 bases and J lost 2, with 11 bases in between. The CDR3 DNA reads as TGTGCCAGCAGTTTATCGGTGGGAGGTGGCAATCAGCCCCAGCATTTT. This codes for CASSLSVGGGNQPQHF.

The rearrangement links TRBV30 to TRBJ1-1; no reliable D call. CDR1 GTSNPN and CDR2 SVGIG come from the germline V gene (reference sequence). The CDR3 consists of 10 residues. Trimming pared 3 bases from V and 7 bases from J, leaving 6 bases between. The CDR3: CAWRDGEAFF. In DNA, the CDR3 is TGTGCCTGGAGAGACGGTGAAGCTTTCTTT.

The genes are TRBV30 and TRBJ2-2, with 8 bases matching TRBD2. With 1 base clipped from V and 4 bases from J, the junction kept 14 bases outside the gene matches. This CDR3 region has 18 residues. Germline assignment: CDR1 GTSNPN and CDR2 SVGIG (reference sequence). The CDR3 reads CAWSAPMFKREFTGELFF. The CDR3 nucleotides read TGTGCCTGGAGTGCCCCGATGTTTAAGCGGGAGTTCACCGGGGAGCTGTTTTTT.

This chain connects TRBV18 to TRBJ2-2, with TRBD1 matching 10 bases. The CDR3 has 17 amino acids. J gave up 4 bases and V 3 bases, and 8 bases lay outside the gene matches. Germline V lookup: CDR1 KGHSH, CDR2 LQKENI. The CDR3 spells CASSPWTGGIGTGELFF. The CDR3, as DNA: TGTGCCAGCTCACCCTGGACAGGGGGTATCGGCACCGGGGAGCTGTTTTTT.

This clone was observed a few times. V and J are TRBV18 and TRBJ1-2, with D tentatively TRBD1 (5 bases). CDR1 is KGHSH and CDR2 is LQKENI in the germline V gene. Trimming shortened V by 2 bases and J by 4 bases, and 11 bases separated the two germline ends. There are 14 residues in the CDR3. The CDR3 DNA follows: TGTGCCAGCTCACCAGCCAGGGATTCCTATGGCTACACCTTC. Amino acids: CASSPARDSYGYTF. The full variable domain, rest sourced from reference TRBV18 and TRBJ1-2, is NAGVMQNPRHLVRRRGQEARLRCSPMKGHSHVYWYRQLPEEGLKFMVYLQKENIIDESGMPKERFSAEFPKEGPSILRIQQVVRGDSAAYFCASSPARDSYGYTFGSGTRLTVV.

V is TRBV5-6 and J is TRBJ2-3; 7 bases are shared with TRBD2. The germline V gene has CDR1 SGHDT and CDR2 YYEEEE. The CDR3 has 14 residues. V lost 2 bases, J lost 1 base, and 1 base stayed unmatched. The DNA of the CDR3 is TGTGCCAGCAGCTTTGGACTAGGCACAGATACGCAGTATTTT. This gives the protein CASSFGLGTDTQYF.

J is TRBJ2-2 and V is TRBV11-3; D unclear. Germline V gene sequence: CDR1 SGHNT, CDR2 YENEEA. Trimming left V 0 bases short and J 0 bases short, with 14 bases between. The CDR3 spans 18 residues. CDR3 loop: CASSLDVAQETNTGELFF. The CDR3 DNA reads TGTGCCAGCAGCTTAGATGTTGCCCAGGAGACGAACACCGGGGAGCTGTTTTTT.

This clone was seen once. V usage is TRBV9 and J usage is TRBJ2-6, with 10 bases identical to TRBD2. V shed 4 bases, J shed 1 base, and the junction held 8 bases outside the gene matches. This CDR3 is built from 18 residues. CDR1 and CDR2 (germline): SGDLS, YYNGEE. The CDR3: CASSPAGLAASGANVLTF. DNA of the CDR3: TGTGCCAGCAGCCCAGCAGGACTAGCGGCTTCTGGGGCCAACGTCCTGACTTTC.

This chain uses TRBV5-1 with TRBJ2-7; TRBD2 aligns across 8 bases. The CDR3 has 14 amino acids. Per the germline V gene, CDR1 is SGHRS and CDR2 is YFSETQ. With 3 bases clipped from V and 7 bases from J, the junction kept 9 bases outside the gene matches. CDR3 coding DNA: TGCGCCAGCAGCTCCCTAGCGGGCTCCCTGGAGCAGTACTTC. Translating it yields CASSSLAGSLEQYF.

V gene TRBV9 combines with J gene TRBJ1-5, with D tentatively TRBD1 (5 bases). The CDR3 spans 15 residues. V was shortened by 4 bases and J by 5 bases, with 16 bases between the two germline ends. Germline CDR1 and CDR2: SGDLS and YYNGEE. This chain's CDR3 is CASSPASGAHQPQHF. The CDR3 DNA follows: TGTGCCAGCAGCCCAGCGTCCGGGGCGCATCAGCCCCAGCATTTT.

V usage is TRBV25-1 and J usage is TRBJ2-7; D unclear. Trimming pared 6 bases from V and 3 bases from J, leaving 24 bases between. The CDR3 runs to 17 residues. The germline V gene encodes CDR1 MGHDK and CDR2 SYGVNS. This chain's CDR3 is CASSSPKTPSQLYEQYF. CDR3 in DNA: TGTGCCAGCAGCTCCCCTAAGACTCCCTCCCAGCTCTACGAGCAGTACTTC.

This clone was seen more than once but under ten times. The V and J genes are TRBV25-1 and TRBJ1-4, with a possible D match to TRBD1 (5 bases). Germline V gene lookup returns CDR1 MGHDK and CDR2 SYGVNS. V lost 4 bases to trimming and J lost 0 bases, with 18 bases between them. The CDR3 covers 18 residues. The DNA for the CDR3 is TGTGCCAGCAGTGCCCCGTCCGGACACACGTCAACTAATGAAAAACTGTTTTTT. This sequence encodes CASSAPSGHTSTNEKLFF.

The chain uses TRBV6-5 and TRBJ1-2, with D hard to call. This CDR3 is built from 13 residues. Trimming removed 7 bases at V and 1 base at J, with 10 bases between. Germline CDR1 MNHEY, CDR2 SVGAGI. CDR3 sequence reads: CASTRPFNYGYTF. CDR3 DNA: TGTGCCAGCACCAGACCCTTTAACTATGGCTACACCTTC.